Below, 8 T cell receptor beta chains from the same sample are listed, as sequenced in a study of OX40 agonist ivuxolimab in advanced cancers. Repertoires were generated with immunoSEQ multiplex PCR, while TCRdb's copy carries only in-frame clones and drops some. The sample holds 65,000 to 95,000 clones, 89% seen once. This specimen consisted of CD4+ or CD8+ T cells sorted from blood, obtained in a trial of the OX40 agonist ivuxolimab. The source of these receptors is an adult with an advanced solid tumor such as melanoma, head and neck, liver or kidney cancer.

This rearrangement joins TRBV6-1 to TRBJ1-4; D is possibly TRBD1 (5 bases). V dropped 7 bases and J dropped 8 bases, with 14 bases sitting between them. From germline, CDR1 is MNHNS and CDR2 SASEGT. The CDR3 is 13 residues long. In DNA, the CDR3 is TGTGCCAGCATCAGGGAGGAAGGCGAAAAACTGTTTTTT. It yields the protein CASIREEGEKLFF.

The table lists this clone with a count of one. The rearrangement links TRBV2 to TRBJ1-1; D remains ambiguous. This CDR3 region has 16 residues. V dropped 7 bases and J dropped 0 bases, with 18 bases sitting between them. CDR1 SNHLY and CDR2 FYNNEI come from the germline V gene. DNA for the CDR3: TGTGCCAGCAAGGGAACGGTGATCTGGGTGAACACTGAAGCTTTCTTT. This codes for CASKGTVIWVNTEAFF.

This clone occurred once. The rearrangement links TRBV5-8 to TRBJ2-3; D unresolved. CDR1 is SGHTS, CDR2 YDEGEE, per germline. The CDR3 is 12 amino acids. The ends were cut back, 3 bases at V and 2 bases at J, with 4 bases in the middle. The CDR3 region has the DNA TGTGCCAGCAGCTCAGACACAGATACGCAGTATTTT. Its protein product is CASSSDTDTQYF.

This chain links TRBV29-1 with TRBJ2-3, with D possibly TRBD2 on 6 matching bases. CDR3 length equals 14 residues. V lost 5 bases, J lost 3 bases, and 15 bases lay in between. Germline V CDR1 and CDR2: SQVTM, ANQGSEA. The CDR3 DNA is TGCAGCGTTTATGCGGGGTCTACGACAGATACGCAGTATTTT. Protein product: CSVYAGSTTDTQYF.

A single count supports this clone. In DNA, the CDR3 is TGTGCCAGCAGGACCCTGATGAGGAAGAACACTGAAGCTTTCTTT. Amino acid sequence: CASRTLMRKNTEAFF. This sequence joins TRBV28 and TRBJ1-1, with D unclear. Trimming removed 6 bases at V and 1 base at J, with 15 bases between. The length of the CDR3 is 15 residues. Germline loops: CDR1 MDHEN, CDR2 SYDVKM.

V usage is TRBV6-1 and J usage is TRBJ1-1; D unclear. V was pared by 4 bases and J by 2 bases, with 11 bases between. Germline lookup yields CDR1 MNHNS and CDR2 SASEGT. This CDR3 contains 14 residues. The CDR3 bases are TGTGCCAGCAGTGCAGGCAGGAGAAACACTGAAGCTTTCTTT. The encoded protein is CASSAGRRNTEAFF.

The chain is built from TRBV7-9 and TRBJ1-1, with a weak D call TRBD1 (6 bases). The CDR3 sequence is 12 residues long. Germline V gene data show CDR1 as SEHNR and CDR2 as FQNEAQ (reference sequence). V lost 7 bases and J 5 bases, leaving 11 bases between the germline ends. CDR3 region: CASKRGATEAFF. CDR3 DNA sequence: TGTGCCAGCAAGAGGGGGGCAACTGAAGCTTTCTTT. Full variable domain (remainder filled in from reference TRBV7-9 and TRBJ1-1): DTGVSQNPRHKITKRGQNVTFRCDPISEHNRLYWYRQTLGQGPEFLTYFQNEAQLEKSRLLSDRFSAERPKGSFSTLEIQRTEQGDSAMYLCASKRGATEAFFGQGTRLTVV.

The genes are TRBV28 and TRBJ1-2; the D gene is possibly TRBD1 (6 bases). The V and J ends lost 8 bases and 8 bases respectively, with 24 bases between them. Germline values: CDR1 MDHEN, CDR2 SYDVKM. The CDR3 loop spans 15 amino acids. CDR3 protein: CASLRTLSGVGGYTF. The CDR3, as DNA: TGTGCCAGCCTTCGGACGCTCTCAGGGGTAGGAGGCTACACCTTC.